These 27 T cell receptor beta chains were sequenced from one sample in a study of response to subunit inactivated influenza vaccine. TCRdb passed the RT-PCR reads through MiXCR, listing each CDR3 protein once. The sample carries 150,000 to 200,000 distinct CDR3 sequences, 9.5% to 15% recorded once. The same sample was also used in a study of T cells expressing NK-cell markers. That investigation notes: Researchers built TCR beta cDNA using 5'RACE template switching with UMIs.

The material was CD8+ T cells sorted from PBMCs, obtained about 12 days after vaccination. Source of these receptors: a man in his fifties who received an inactivated influenza vaccine.

The sample holds a few counts of this clonotype. The rearrangement joins TRBV7-2 to TRBJ2-3, with unresolved D. The CDR3 extends over 16 amino acids. V lost 6 bases and J 0 bases, leaving 16 bases between the germline ends. From germline, CDR1 is SGHTA and CDR2 FQGNSA. CDR3 sequence: CASRRVTGSSTDTQYF. CDR3 DNA sequence: TGTGCCAGCAGGCGCGTGACGGGTTCTAGCACAGATACGCAGTATTTT.

The chain carries TRBV6-2 or TRBV6-3 and TRBJ1-1; D not certain. The CDR3 spans 14 residues. The V end lost 0 bases, the J end lost 4 bases, and 9 bases lay between the germline ends. Germline V gene sequence: CDR1 MNHEY, CDR2 SVGEGT. CDR3 region: CASSYSAWGTEAFF. CDR3 bases: TGTGCCAGCAGTTACTCGGCTTGGGGCACTGAAGCTTTCTTT.

The chain couples TRBV5-1 to TRBJ2-3, with a possible D match to TRBD2 (6 bases). The germline V and J ends were trimmed by 3 bases and 0 bases, with 14 bases remaining between them. The CDR3 runs to 16 residues. Germline-derived CDR1 and CDR2 are SGHRS and YFSETQ. CDR3: CASSSGLRKSTDTQYF. CDR3 DNA: TGCGCCAGCAGCTCGGGACTCCGAAAAAGCACAGATACGCAGTATTTT.

This clonotype was observed at least ten times. The J gene is TRBJ2-5, the V gene TRBV7-9; possibly TRBD1 for D (5 bases). Trimming shortened V by 4 bases and J by 4 bases, and 10 bases separated the two germline ends. The CDR3 is 13 amino acids. CDR1 is SEHNR, CDR2 FQNEAQ, per germline (reference sequence). The CDR3, as DNA: TGTGCCAGCAGCTCACCCCAGGGAGAGACCCAGTACTTC. Translated, it gives CASSSPQGETQYF. Complete variable domain (other parts from reference TRBV7-9 and TRBJ2-5): DTGVSQNPRHKITKRGQNVTFRCDPISEHNRLYWYRQTLGQGPEFLTYFQNEAQLEKSRLLSDRFSAERPKGSFSTLEIQRTEQGDSAMYLCASSSPQGETQYFGPGTRLLVL.

The CDR3 sequence is CSARRGRYEQYF. In nucleotides, the CDR3 is TGCAGTGCTAGACGGGGGAGATACGAGCAGTACTTC. The V call is TRBV20-1, the J call TRBJ2-7; a weak D match, TRBD2 (6 bases). The germline V gene encodes CDR1 DFQATT and CDR2 SNEGSKA (reference sequence). The CDR3 has 12 residues. Trimming pared 2 bases from V and 4 bases from J, leaving 9 bases between.

This clonotype came up many times. CDR3 in amino acids: CSVGKGGELFF. CDR3 bases: TGCAGCGTTGGCAAGGGCGGGGAGCTGTTTTTT. The rearrangement links TRBV29-1 to TRBJ2-2; D ambiguous. V was shortened by 4 bases and J by 7 bases, with 7 bases between the two germline ends. Germline V gene lookup returns CDR1 SQVTM and CDR2 ANQGSEA. The CDR3 sequence is 11 residues long.

This clonotype showed up just a few times. The chain employs TRBV9 and TRBJ2-2; 8 bases are a match to TRBD1. The CDR3 sequence is 15 residues long. Germline lookup yields CDR1 SGDLS and CDR2 YYNGEE. V lost 3 bases to trimming and J lost 1 base; unmatched junction nucleotides: 2. This CDR3 is CASSAGQENTGELFF. The CDR3 nucleotides are TGTGCCAGCAGCGCGGGACAGGAGAACACCGGGGAGCTGTTTTTT.

This clonotype was observed many times. J is TRBJ2-1 and V is TRBV10-2; 8 bases are a match to TRBD1. The CDR3 spans 15 residues. Losses at the gene ends were 0 bases for V and 7 bases for J; bases not matched to a gene: 5. The germline CDR1 and CDR2 sequences are WSHSY and SAAADI. The CDR3 spells CASSESQGARNEQFF. Here the CDR3 DNA reads TGCGCCAGCAGTGAGTCCCAGGGGGCCAGGAATGAGCAGTTCTTC.

This clonotype was seen a few times. The V gene is TRBV18, the J gene TRBJ1-1; a possible D gene is TRBD1 (6 bases). V lost 6 bases and J lost 6, with 11 bases in between. CDR1 and CDR2 from the germline V gene are KGHSH and LQKENI. This CDR3 contains 12 residues. This CDR3 reads CASSREGAEAFF. DNA of the CDR3: TGTGCCAGCTCGAGGGAGGGGGCTGAAGCTTTCTTT.

This clonotype was recorded a few times. The rearrangement uses TRBV24-1 and TRBJ2-2; D possibly matches TRBD1 or TRBD2 (5 bases each). The V end lost 4 bases, the J end lost 6 bases, and 14 bases lay between the germline ends. Germline CDR1 reads KGHDR; CDR2 reads SFDVKD. The CDR3 covers 15 residues. The DNA of the CDR3 is TGTGCCACCAGTGAGGGGACCCCCCGATCCGGGGAGCTGTTTTTT. Amino acid sequence: CATSEGTPRSGELFF.

On this clonotype: The junction departs from the called germline gene at one end, perhaps through a read error. This chain connects TRBV4-2 to TRBJ1-4; D uncertain. CDR1 and CDR2 (germline): LGHNA, YNFKEQ. The CDR3 length is 12 residues. This CDR3 is CARSPPDEKLFF. DNA for the CDR3: TGTGCCAGAAGCCCGCCCGATGAAAAACTGTTTTTT.

This clonotype showed up just a few times. This chain joins TRBV7-8 and TRBJ2-5; D is possibly TRBD1 (6 bases). Germline lookup yields CDR1 SGHVS and CDR2 FQNEAQ. The CDR3 is 17 amino acids. The germline V and J ends were trimmed by 2 bases and 4 bases, with 20 bases remaining between them. CDR3 sequence: CASSLIPPGELLETQYF. The CDR3 bases are TGTGCCAGCAGCTTAATCCCGCCAGGGGAGTTGTTAGAGACCCAGTACTTC.

J is TRBJ2-2 and V is TRBV7-9; 10 bases match TRBD2. The V segment lost 0 bases and the J segment 4 bases; nucleotides outside the gene matches: 2. Germline CDR1 reads SEHNR; CDR2 reads FQNEAQ (reference sequence). The length of the CDR3 is 16 residues. In DNA form, the CDR3 reads TGTGCCAGCAGCTTAGCGCGACTAGCGGGCACCGGGGAGCTGTTTTTT. Translating it yields CASSLARLAGTGELFF.

This clonotype was seen a few times. V gene TRBV5-1 combines with J gene TRBJ2-7; maybe TRBD1 (6 bases). In germline, CDR1 is SGHRS, CDR2 YFSETQ. V was pared by 0 bases and J by 4 bases, with 11 bases between. The CDR3 is made up of 14 amino acids. CDR3 sequence reads: CASSLAGVGYEQYF. CDR3 in DNA: TGCGCCAGCAGCTTGGCAGGGGTGGGATACGAGCAGTACTTC.

This clonotype appeared many times. The J gene is TRBJ2-1, the V gene TRBV7-8; D gene unclear. The CDR3 loop spans 15 amino acids. V was shortened by 2 bases and J by 0 bases, with 8 bases between the two germline ends. Per the germline V gene, CDR1 is SGHVS and CDR2 is FQNEAQ. In DNA form, the CDR3 reads TGTGCCAGCAGCTTAATACAGAGCTCCTACAATGAGCAGTTCTTC. This codes for CASSLIQSSYNEQFF.

The chain combines TRBV12-3 or TRBV12-4 with TRBJ2-1, with 8 nucleotides matching TRBD2. The CDR3 length is 17 residues. The V gene end was trimmed by 6 bases and the J gene end by 6 bases; junction bases not matched to a gene: 16. CDR3 sequence: CASRPMAGGTTSNEQFF. DNA for the CDR3: TGTGCCAGCAGACCCATGGCGGGGGGTACTACTTCCAATGAGCAGTTCTTC.

This clonotype was recorded a few times. The chain carries TRBV3-1 and TRBJ2-5; 9 bases fit TRBD2. CDR3 length: 17 residues. J was trimmed by 5 bases and V by 0 bases; bases with no gene match: 10. Germline V gene sequence: CDR1 LGHDT, CDR2 YNNKEL (reference sequence). CDR3 bases: TGTGCCAGCAGCCAAGATAGGCGCGGGAGGGAGTGGGAGACCCAGTACTTC. It encodes CASSQDRRGREWETQYF.

There are a few counts of this clonotype. The J gene is TRBJ2-3, the V gene TRBV11-1; 10 nucleotides match TRBD2. The CDR3 consists of 18 residues. Germline CDR1 reads SGHAT; CDR2 reads FQDESV (reference sequence). Trimming cost V 1 base and J 2 bases; bases outside gene matches: 9. The CDR3 DNA reads TGTGCCAGCAGCTTAGTCACTAGCGGGGACATAGCCACAGATACGCAGTATTTT. Amino acid sequence: CASSLVTSGDIATDTQYF. The full variable domain, rest sourced from reference TRBV11-1 and TRBJ2-3, is EAEVAQSPRYKITEKSQAVAFWCDPISGHATLYWYRQILGQGPELLVQFQDESVVDDSQLPKDRFSAERLKGVDSTLKIQPAELGDSAMYLCASSLVTSGDIATDTQYFGPGTRLTVL.

This clonotype was counted ten times or more. This chain uses TRBV20-1 with TRBJ2-7, with D hard to call. Trimming took off 6 bases at V and 2 bases at J, with 11 bases between the two ends. The CDR3 has 12 amino acids. The germline gives CDR1 DFQATT, CDR2 SNEGSKA (reference sequence). CDR3 sequence: CSASDGTYEQYF. CDR3 bases: TGCAGTGCATCGGACGGAACCTACGAGCAGTACTTC.

The chain carries TRBV27 and TRBJ2-2; 7 positions agree with TRBD2. J lost 2 bases, V lost 5 bases, and 8 bases had no gene match. CDR3 size: 16 residues. The germline V gene encodes CDR1 MNHEY and CDR2 SMNVEV (reference sequence). CDR3 loop: CASSAIAGSNTGELFF. The CDR3 bases are TGTGCCAGCAGTGCCATAGCGGGCAGTAACACCGGGGAGCTGTTTTTT.

The chain carries TRBV6-2 or TRBV6-3 and TRBJ2-2; 10 nucleotides match TRBD2. CDR3 size: 16 residues. Looked up from germline, CDR1 is MNHEY and CDR2 is SVGEGT. V gave up 6 bases and J gave up 7 bases; unmatched junction bases: 11. CDR3 nucleotides: TGTGCCAGCAGCCGTCTAGCGGGGGCTCTTGGCGGGGAGCTGTTTTTT. Translation: CASSRLAGALGGELFF.

A few counts support this clonotype. The V and J genes are TRBV4-1 and TRBJ2-7; 10 bases fit TRBD1. The length of the CDR3 is 16 residues. Germline V gives CDR1 MGHRA, CDR2 YSYEKL. V trimming: 1 base; J trimming: 2 bases; junction bases outside the gene matches: 5. This chain's CDR3 is CASSQAPGTGAYEQYF. CDR3 nucleotides: TGCGCCAGCAGCCAAGCACCCGGGACAGGGGCCTACGAGCAGTACTTC.

The rearrangement joins TRBV28 to TRBJ2-7; D might be TRBD1 or TRBD2, each matching 5 bases. V was clipped by 7 bases and J by 5 bases, with 18 bases between them. Germline loops: CDR1 MDHEN, CDR2 SYDVKM. This CDR3 contains 14 residues. CDR3 sequence reads: CASTHLGELDEQYF. The CDR3 nucleotides read TGTGCCAGCACCCACCTAGGGGAGTTGGACGAGCAGTACTTC.

A few counts support this clonotype. This chain joins TRBV12-3 or TRBV12-4 and TRBJ2-7, with 8 bases matching TRBD1. Germline trimming cut 3 bases from V and 3 bases from J; bases unmatched to any gene: 10. The CDR3 contains 16 residues. The CDR3 region is CASSFSFQGAGYEQYF. The DNA of the CDR3 is TGTGCCAGCAGTTTTTCATTTCAGGGGGCGGGCTACGAGCAGTACTTC.

J is TRBJ2-1 and V is TRBV2, with TRBD1 as a possible D gene (5 bases). Germline-derived CDR1 and CDR2 are SNHLY and FYNNEI. CDR3 length equals 14 residues. The ends were cut back, 6 bases at V and 1 base at J, with 10 bases in the middle. The DNA for the CDR3 is TGTGCCAGCAGAGACCCAGGGTCCTACAATGAGCAGTTCTTC. It encodes CASRDPGSYNEQFF. The whole variable domain, remainder taken from reference TRBV2 and TRBJ2-1, is EPEVTQTPSHQVTQMGQEVILRCVPISNHLYFYWYRQILGQKVEFLVSFYNNEISEKSEIFDDQFSVERPDGSNFTLKIRSTKLEDSAMYFCASRDPGSYNEQFFGPGTRLTVL.

This clonotype was counted ten times or more. J is TRBJ1-2 and V is TRBV27; TRBD1 agrees at 8 bases. Germline V lookup: CDR1 MNHEY, CDR2 SMNVEV (reference sequence). The ends lost 5 bases at V and 5 bases at J; junction bases unmatched: 10. The CDR3 covers 15 residues. CDR3 nucleotide sequence: TGTGCCAGCAGTACCTGGACAGGGAGTGGGTATGGCTACACCTTC. This codes for CASSTWTGSGYGYTF.

This clonotype was seen a handful of times. The J gene is TRBJ1-4, the V gene TRBV29-1; 7 bases are a match to TRBD1. Trimming took 6 bases from V and 4 from J; bases not matched to a gene: 8. This CDR3 spans 14 amino acids. CDR1 is SQVTM, CDR2 ANQGSEA, per germline. CDR3 in amino acids: CSVGLDRFNEKLFF. The CDR3 DNA reads TGCAGCGTGGGGTTGGACAGGTTTAATGAAAAACTGTTTTTT.